The clone carrying this T cell receptor (beta chain) turned up a few times. Antigen unknown. The source of the sample is a study of T cells after yellow fever vaccination. About the research overall: SMART-Seq v4 Ultra Low Input prepared the low-cell-number fractions.

Germline V gene data show CDR1 as SGHDT and CDR2 as YYEEEE. With V trimmed by 2 bases and J by 0 bases, 13 bases remained unmatched. The CDR3 consists of 20 residues. Template switching with 5'RACE generated the TCR cDNA and added a universal primer site and UMIs. TCRdb ran MiXCR on the 5' RACE reads and lists one entry per CDR3 protein. The data hold 620,000 or so distinct CDR3 sequences, with less than 20% observed a single time. Overall study findings and caveats: Compared with primary, the secondary response was weaker and peaked at day 5, not 15. Clones that expanded after primary vaccination mostly reappeared after the booster (less than 98% CD4, approximately 89% CD8).

This TCR came from a man aged 18 to 35 who received the YFV17D yellow fever vaccine. Sequenced here: PBMCs, sampled 4 to 5 days after the first yellow fever vaccination. The chain carries TRBV5-6 and TRBJ2-3; 12 bases map to TRBD2. The CDR3 protein is CASSFDRTSGTLYSTDTQYF. CDR3 bases: TGTGCCAGCAGCTTCGATAGGACTAGCGGGACCCTTTATAGCACAGATACGCAGTATTTT.